This TCR beta chain is drawn from a study of cytomegalovirus exposure and HLA in healthy donors. Study-wide background: As released early, the data held 65 million to 90 million unique TCRs from HLA-typed donors. For the approximately 400 genotyped donors, roughly 81% fell within the Caucasian-associated ancestry cluster.

CDR3 length: 12 amino acids. Germline assignment: CDR1 SNHLY and CDR2 FYNNEI. V shed 8 bases and J shed 5 bases, with 12 bases lying between them. Primers for the PCR totalled 60 Vbeta and 13 Jbeta. Some clones are missing from TCRdb's copy, which holds only in-frame ones; the method was immunoSEQ multiplex PCR. Among roughly 200,000 clones listed, 75% to 90% were seen once. Comments on this clone: As yet, its antigen is unknown.

Study-level results: The study recorded 150 to 200 TCR beta chains that were cytomegalovirus-associated. Segments of the TCR beta V type were, in most cases, productive about 87% or about 30% of the time in an earlier analysis.

This receptor was obtained from a woman in her 30s in good health and CMV-seronegative. This sequence joins TRBV2 and TRBJ2-5; D remains unclear. The specimen sequenced was PBMCs. CDR3 in DNA: TGTGCCAGCTCCCCACTAACCGAGACCCAGTACTTC. Its protein is CASSPLTETQYF.